The T cell receptor beta chain described here comes from a study of CD8 T cells in Susac syndrome. Across the whole study: When their blood was taken, patients with Susac syndrome were therapy-naive, taking corticosteroids, or taking intravenous immunoglobulin alone.

Study-level results: Susac CD8+ cells expanded clonally the most in TEMRA cells and in active patients.

An input of about 0.5 to 1 ug of RNA was subjected to reverse transcription using random hexamers. TCRdb ran MiXCR on the immunoSEQ multiplex PCR reads and lists one entry per CDR3 protein. The table lists more than 100,000 distinct CDR3 sequences, over 90% of them singletons. In regard to this clonotype: Its antigen is as yet unknown.

Germline CDR1 and CDR2: SQVTM and ANQGSEA. The CDR3 is 15 residues long. V lost 0 bases and J lost 0, with 11 bases in between. Sample: CD8+ T cells from PBMCs. This sequence joins TRBV29-1 and TRBJ1-2; the D gene is possibly TRBD1 (5 bases). The source of this sequence is a human donor with Susac syndrome. CDR3 in amino acids: CSVEEWGVSNYGYTF. CDR3 nucleotide sequence: TGCAGCGTTGAAGAGTGGGGGGTGTCTAACTATGGCTACACCTTC.